The sequence of this TCR beta chain was determined in a study of tumor-infiltrating lymphocytes in localized non-small cell lung cancer. Only in-frame clones appear in the TCRdb table, and some are missing; sequencing was by immunoSEQ multiplex PCR. The table records 15,000 to 20,000 clones, roughly 79% of them present only once. CDR1 is MNHNS and CDR2 is SASEGT in the germline V gene. The germline V and J ends were trimmed by 1 base and 2 bases, with 9 bases remaining between them. There are 15 residues in the CDR3. The source is a human donor with non-small cell lung cancer. Material: lung tumor tissue. The chain combines TRBV6-1 with TRBJ1-5, with D perhaps matching TRBD1 (6 bases). CDR3 sequence (DNA): TGTGCCAGCAGTGAAGGGGCAGGGGGCAATCAGCCCCAGCATTTT. This codes for CASSEGAGGNQPQHF.